This T cell receptor beta chain is from a study of T cells after yellow fever vaccination. In its sample, this clonotype was seen a few times. Its antigen is unidentified. The V gene lost 1 base and the J gene lost 0 bases, with 10 bases spanning the gap. There are 17 residues in the CDR3. Germline-derived CDR1 and CDR2 are SNHLY and FYNNEI. Study findings and constraints: Primary-vaccination clones mostly resurfaced post-booster (96% CD4, approximately 89% CD8).

Researchers made TCR cDNA using 5'RACE template switching, and this step added a universal primer site and UMIs. TCRdb itself ran the 5' RACE reads through MiXCR, one entry per CDR3 protein. The table lists about 300,000 distinct CDR3 sequences, 6.8% of them singletons. This receptor was identified in a man aged 18-30 years who received the YFV17D yellow fever vaccine. V and J are TRBV2 and TRBJ2-6; maybe TRBD1 (5 bases). Sequencing used PBMCs, obtained about 49 days after the first yellow fever vaccination. CDR3 region: CASSEGGSSSGANVLTF. The CDR3 DNA is TGTGCCAGCAGTGAAGGGGGCAGCTCCTCTGGGGCCAACGTCCTGACTTTC. The full variable domain, its missing parts supplied by reference TRBV2 and TRBJ2-6, is EPEVTQTPSHQVTQMGQEVILRCVPISNHLYFYWYRQILGQKVEFLVSFYNNEISEKSEIFDDQFSVERPDGSNFTLKIRSTKLEDSAMYFCASSEGGSSSGANVLTFGAGSRLTVL.